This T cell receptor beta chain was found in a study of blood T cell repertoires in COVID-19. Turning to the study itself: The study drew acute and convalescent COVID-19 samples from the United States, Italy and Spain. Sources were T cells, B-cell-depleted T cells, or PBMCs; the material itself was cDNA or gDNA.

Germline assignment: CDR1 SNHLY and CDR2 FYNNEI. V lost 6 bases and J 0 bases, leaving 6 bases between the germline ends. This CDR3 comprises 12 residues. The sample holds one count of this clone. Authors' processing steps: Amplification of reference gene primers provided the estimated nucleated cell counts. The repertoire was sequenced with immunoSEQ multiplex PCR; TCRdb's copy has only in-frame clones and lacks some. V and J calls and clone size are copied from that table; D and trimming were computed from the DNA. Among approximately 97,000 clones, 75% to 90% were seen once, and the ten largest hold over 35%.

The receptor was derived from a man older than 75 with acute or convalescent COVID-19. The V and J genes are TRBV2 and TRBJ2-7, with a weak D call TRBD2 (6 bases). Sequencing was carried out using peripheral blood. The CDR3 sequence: CASRGLSYEQYF. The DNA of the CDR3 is TGTGCCAGCAGGGGACTCTCCTACGAGCAGTACTTC.